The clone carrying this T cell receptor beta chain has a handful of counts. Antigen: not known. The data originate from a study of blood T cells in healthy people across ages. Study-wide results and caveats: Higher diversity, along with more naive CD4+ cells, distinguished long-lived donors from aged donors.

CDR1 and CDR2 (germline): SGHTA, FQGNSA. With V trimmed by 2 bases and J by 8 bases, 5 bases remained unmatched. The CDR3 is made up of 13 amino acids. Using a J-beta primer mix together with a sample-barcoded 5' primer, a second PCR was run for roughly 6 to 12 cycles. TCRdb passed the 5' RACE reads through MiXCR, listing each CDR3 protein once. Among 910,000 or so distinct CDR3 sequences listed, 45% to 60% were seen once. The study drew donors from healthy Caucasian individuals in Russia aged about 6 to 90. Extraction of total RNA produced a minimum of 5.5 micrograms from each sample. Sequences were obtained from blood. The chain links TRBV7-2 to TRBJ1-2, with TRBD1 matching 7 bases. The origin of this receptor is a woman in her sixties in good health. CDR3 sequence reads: CASSLYSRGGYTF. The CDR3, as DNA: TGTGCCAGCAGCTTATATTCCAGGGGGGGCTACACCTTC.